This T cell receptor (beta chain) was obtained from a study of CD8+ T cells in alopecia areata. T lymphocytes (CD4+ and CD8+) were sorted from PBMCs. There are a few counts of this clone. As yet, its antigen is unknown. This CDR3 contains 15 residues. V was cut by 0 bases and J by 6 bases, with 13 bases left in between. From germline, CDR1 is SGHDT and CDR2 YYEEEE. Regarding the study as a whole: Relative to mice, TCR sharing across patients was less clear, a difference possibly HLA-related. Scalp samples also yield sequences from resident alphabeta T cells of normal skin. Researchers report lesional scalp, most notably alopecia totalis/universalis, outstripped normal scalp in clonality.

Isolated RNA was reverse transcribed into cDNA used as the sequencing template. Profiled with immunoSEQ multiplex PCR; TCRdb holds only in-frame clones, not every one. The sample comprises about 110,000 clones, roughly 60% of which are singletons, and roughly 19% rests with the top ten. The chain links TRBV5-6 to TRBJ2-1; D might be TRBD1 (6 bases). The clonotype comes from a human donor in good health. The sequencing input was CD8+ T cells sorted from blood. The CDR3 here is CASSLGQGTGNEQFF. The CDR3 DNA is TGTGCCAGCAGCTTGGGGCAGGGGACGGGCAATGAGCAGTTCTTC.